The 9 T cell receptor beta chains in this list originate from one sample, sequenced in a study of blood T cell repertoires in COVID-19. Sequenced by immunoSEQ multiplex PCR; TCRdb stores in-frame clones only, minus some. Seen here are tens of thousands of clones, roughly three quarters observed once, and the top ten hold approximately 10%. Sequencing was carried out using peripheral blood. These receptors were obtained from a man between 65 and 80 years old with acute or convalescent COVID-19.

This chain uses TRBV3-1 (or the pseudogene TRBV3-2) with TRBJ1-1; TRBD1 matches 7 bases. The length of the CDR3 is 15 residues. The germline gives CDR1 LGHDT, CDR2 YNNKEL (reference sequence). With 4 bases clipped from V and 3 bases from J, the junction kept 8 bases outside the gene matches. The CDR3 DNA reads as TGTGCCAGCAGCCGTAAAGCAGGGGGAGACACTGAAGCTTTCTTT. The encoded protein is CASSRKAGGDTEAFF.

The rearrangement links TRBV5-1 to TRBJ2-2; perhaps TRBD2 as D (5 bases). Trimming shortened V by 0 bases and J by 5 bases, and 5 bases separated the two germline ends. CDR1 SGHRS and CDR2 YFSETQ come from the germline V gene. The CDR3 sequence is 13 residues long. CDR3 nucleotides: TGCGCCAGCAGCTTGGGCGGGACCGGGGAGCTGTTTTTT. Its protein product is CASSLGGTGELFF.

The rearrangement joins TRBV5-6 to TRBJ1-5; weak D call: TRBD1 (5 bases). This CDR3 region has 15 residues. Germline assignment: CDR1 SGHDT and CDR2 YYEEEE. Trimming removed 5 bases from V and 1 base from J, with 13 bases in between. The CDR3 loop is CASSTAGLSNQPQHF. The CDR3 coding sequence is TGTGCCAGCAGTACAGCGGGGCTGAGCAATCAGCCCCAGCATTTT.

This clone appeared a single time. The gene calls are TRBV18 and TRBJ2-5; TRBD1 aligns across 7 bases. V was clipped by 8 bases and J by 2 bases; unmatched bases: 11. The germline V gene encodes CDR1 KGHSH and CDR2 LQKENI. The CDR3 totals 15 residues. The CDR3 DNA follows: TGTGCCAGCACAACGGCCGGGACAGATCAAGAGACCCAGTACTTC. It specifies CASTTAGTDQETQYF.

A word on this clone: Different DNA sequences within this sample yield the same CDR3. The chain combines TRBV18 with TRBJ1-1; 10 nucleotides agree with TRBD1. V trimming: 6 bases; J trimming: 2 bases; junction bases outside the gene matches: 3. This CDR3 region has 14 residues. Germline V gene lookup returns CDR1 KGHSH and CDR2 LQKENI. CDR3 in amino acids: CASSRDRGNTEAFF. CDR3 bases: TGTGCCAGCTCTCGGGACAGGGGAAACACTGAAGCTTTCTTT.

V gene TRBV19 combines with J gene TRBJ1-5; D is uncertain. Germline V CDR1 and CDR2: LNHDA, SQIVND (reference sequence). Trimming left V 4 bases short and J 2 bases short, with 12 bases between. This CDR3 has 15 residues. Here the CDR3 reads CASSRESVGNQPQHF. CDR3 in DNA: TGTGCCAGTAGTAGAGAGTCGGTGGGCAATCAGCCCCAGCATTTT. Full variable domain (missing parts from reference TRBV19 and TRBJ1-5): DGGITQSPKYLFRKEGQNVTLSCEQNLNHDAMYWYRQDPGQGLRLIYYSQIVNDFQKGDIAEGYSVSREKKESFPLTVTSAQKNPTAFYLCASSRESVGNQPQHFGDGTRLSIL.

The V call is TRBV10-1, the J call TRBJ2-5; D gene ambiguous. Trimming cost V 6 bases and J 5 bases, with 10 bases left between them. The CDR3 runs 12 residues. Germline V gives CDR1 WNHNN, CDR2 SYGVQD (reference sequence). As DNA, the CDR3 is TGCGCCAGCAGCGATAGCCGGGAGACCCAGTACTTC. Translation gives CASSDSRETQYF.

The V and J genes are TRBV7-3 and TRBJ2-1; 14 bases agree with TRBD2. The CDR3 totals 18 residues. Germline assignment: CDR1 SGHTA and CDR2 FQGTGA. V lost 0 bases and J lost 6; bases outside the gene matches: 7. CDR3 DNA sequence: TGTGCCAGCAGCTTAACAGGCCCGACTAGCGGGGGGGCCAATGAGCAGTTCTTC. It yields the protein CASSLTGPTSGGANEQFF. The full variable domain, completed using reference TRBV7-3 and TRBJ2-1, is GAGVSQTPSNKVTEKGKYVELRCDPISGHTALYWYRQSLGQGPEFLIYFQGTGAADDSGLPNDRFFAVRPEGSVSTLKIQRTERGDSAVYLCASSLTGPTSGGANEQFFGPGTRLTVL.

The V call is TRBV5-4, the J call TRBJ2-5; 7 nucleotides agree with TRBD1. This CDR3 region has 14 residues. Unmatched junction bases numbered 7, after V lost 3 bases and J lost 5 bases. Germline assignment: CDR1 SGHNT and CDR2 YYREEE (reference sequence). Written as DNA, the CDR3 is TGTGCCAGCAGCTCAACAGGGGCGGCGGAGACCCAGTACTTC. Translation: CASSSTGAAETQYF.